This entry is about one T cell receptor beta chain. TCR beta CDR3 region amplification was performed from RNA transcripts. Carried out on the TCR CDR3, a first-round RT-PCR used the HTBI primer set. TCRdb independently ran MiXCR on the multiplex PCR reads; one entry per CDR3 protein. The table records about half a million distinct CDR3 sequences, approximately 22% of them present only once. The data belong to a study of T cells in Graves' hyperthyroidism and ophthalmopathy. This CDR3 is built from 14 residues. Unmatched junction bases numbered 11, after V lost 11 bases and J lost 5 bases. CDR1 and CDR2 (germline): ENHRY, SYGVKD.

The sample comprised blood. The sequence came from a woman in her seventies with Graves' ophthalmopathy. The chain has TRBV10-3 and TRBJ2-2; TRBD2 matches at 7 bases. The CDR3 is CAVKGREGTGELFF. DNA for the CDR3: TGTGCCGTCAAGGGGAGGGAAGGAACCGGGGAGCTGTTTTTT.